The rows below give T cell receptor beta chains drawn from one sample of a study of graft-versus-host responses after intestinal transplantation. Profiled with immunoSEQ multiplex PCR; TCRdb holds only in-frame clones, not every one. Of 10,000 to 15,000 clones listed, under 40% are singletons. Here the sequenced sample was alloreactive CD8+ T cells from a mixed lymphocyte reaction culture, taken before intestinal transplant. These receptors came from a human patient who received an intestinal transplant. CDR3s include the opening cysteine and the closing phenylalanine or tryptophan. The D gene is left open where the match is weak. Some rows have no size entry. The others give once, few or many, or a class for an expanded clone.

NA	TRBV19	TRBJ1-5	NA	TGTGCCAGTAGTATCAGGGCGGGACAGCCCCAGCATTTT	CASSIRAGQPQHF
NA	TRBV19	TRBJ2-3	TRBD2	TGTGCCAGTAGTATGCTAGCGGGAGATTTCGCAGATACGCAGTATTTT	CASSMLAGDFADTQYF
few	TRBV5-1	TRBJ1-1	NA	TGCGCCAGCAGCACGGAAGCTTTCTTT	CASSTEAFF
NA	TRBV10-3	TRBJ1-5	TRBD1	TGTGCCTCTCAGGGGGTGCGCAATCAGCCCCAGCATTTT	CASQGVRNQPQHF
NA	TRBV21-1	TRBJ2-7	NA	TGTGCCAGCAGCTCAGAGCGGGAGGTCTACGAGCAGTACTTC	CASSSEREVYEQYF
NA	TRBV28	TRBJ2-2	NA	TGTGCCAGCGTGAGCGGCACCGGGGAGCTGTTTTTT	CASVSGTGELFF
NA	TRBV7-6	TRBJ1-2	TRBD1	TGTGCCAGCAGCAGAGGGGGCGCGGGTGGCTACACCTTC	CASSRGGAGGYTF
once	TRBV7-9	TRBJ2-7	NA	TGTGCCAGCAGCCAAGACAGGTTTTCCTACGAGCAGTACTTC	CASSQDRFSYEQYF
NA	TRBV4-2	TRBJ2-3	NA	TGTGCCAGCAGCCAACATCTGGACACAGATACGCAGTATTTT	CASSQHLDTDTQYF
few	TRBV6-5	TRBJ1-2	NA	TGTGCCAGCAGTCCCGAATATGGCTACACCTTC	CASSPEYGYTF
NA	TRBV6-5	TRBJ2-7	NA	TGTGCCAGCAGTTACTCGAGACTATCCTACGAGCAGTACTTC	CASSYSRLSYEQYF
NA	TRBV5-4	TRBJ2-1	TRBD2	TGTGCCAGCAGCTTGACTGGGACTAGCGTCCACAATGAGCAGTTCTTC	CASSLTGTSVHNEQFF
once	TRBV9	TRBJ2-1	NA	TGTGCCAGCAGCGTAAACGGGGGACCCTACAATGAGCAGTTCTTC	CASSVNGGPYNEQFF
NA	TRBV7-9	TRBJ2-5	NA	TGTGCCAGCAGCTATGATATCGAGGGTAAACAAGAGACCCAGTACTTC	CASSYDIEGKQETQYF
few	TRBV29-1	TRBJ2-1	NA	TGCAGCGTTGATAATGGTGCCCCTACCTACAATGAGCAGTTCTTC	CSVDNGAPTYNEQFF
NA	TRBV5-5	TRBJ2-7	NA	TGTGCCAGCAGCTTGAGGCCAACCTACGAGCAGTACTTC	CASSLRPTYEQYF
NA	TRBV28	TRBJ1-1	NA	TGTGCCAGCAACGACAGGCTGAACACTGAAGCTTTCTTT	CASNDRLNTEAFF
few	TRBV2	TRBJ2-1	NA	TGTGCCAGCAGTGATGGGGCAGGCTACAATGAGCAGTTCTTC	CASSDGAGYNEQFF
medium-sized	TRBV10-3	TRBJ2-5	NA	TGTGCCATCGGGGCGGAACAAGAGACCCAGTACTTC	CAIGAEQETQYF
NA	TRBV30	TRBJ2-7	NA	TGTGCCTGGAGTGTCCGGCTCTACGAGCAGTACTTC	CAWSVRLYEQYF
NA	TRBV5-1	TRBJ2-7	TRBD1	TGCGCCAGCACCTGGGACAGACCCTACGAGCAGTACTTC	CASTWDRPYEQYF
NA	TRBV27	TRBJ1-1	NA	TGTGCCAGCAGGCTGATACTGAACACTGAAGCTTTCTTT	CASRLILNTEAFF
NA	TRBV19	TRBJ2-1	TRBD2	TGTGCCAGTAGTCTCCCAAGCGGGAGCTCCTACAATGAGCAGTTCTTC	CASSLPSGSSYNEQFF
NA	TRBV15	TRBJ2-7	NA	TGTGCCACCAGCAGCGCTGCAAAGCGGAGTGGGGCATACGAGCAGTACTTC	CATSSAAKRSGAYEQYF
few	TRBV11-2	TRBJ2-3	NA	TGTGCCAGCAGCTTAGATTTACGGAGAACTACGCAGTATTTT	CASSLDLRRTTQYF
few	TRBV27	TRBJ2-7	NA	TGTGCCAGCAGTGGGGACATTTCCTACGAGCAGTACTTC	CASSGDISYEQYF
NA	TRBV28	TRBJ2-7	TRBD2	TGTGCCAGCACTCCCCGGGGGGGAGCGGAAGAGCAGTACTTC	CASTPRGGAEEQYF
NA	TRBV11-3	TRBJ2-7	TRBD1	TGTGCCAGCAGTTTATCCGCAGGGGGCTCCTACGAGCAGTACTTC	CASSLSAGGSYEQYF
NA	TRBV6-5	TRBJ2-2	NA	TGTGCCAGCAGCCGGAGATGGACCGGGGAGCTGTTTTTT	CASSRRWTGELFF
NA	TRBV7-2	TRBJ1-5	NA	TGTGCCAGCAGTTCTCAGTATAGCAATCAGCCCCAGCATTTT	CASSSQYSNQPQHF
NA	TRBV28	TRBJ2-1	NA	TGTGCCAGCAGTTCCCTCCCGGGGGCCGATGAGCAGTTCTTC	CASSSLPGADEQFF
NA	TRBV11-2	TRBJ2-7	NA	TGTGCCAGCAGCTTACCTAGAGACGAGCAGTACTTC	CASSLPRDEQYF
few	TRBV11-1	TRBJ1-2	TRBD1	TGTGCCAGCAGCCCGACCGGGACAGGGTATGGCTACACCTTC	CASSPTGTGYGYTF
NA	TRBV5-1	TRBJ1-2	NA	TGCGCCAGCAGCTTCGTCTGGTTGTATGGCTACACCTTC	CASSFVWLYGYTF
NA	TRBV6-5	TRBJ2-7	NA	TGTGCCAGCAGTTACTCCGGGGATCTTACCTACGAGCAGTACTTC	CASSYSGDLTYEQYF
NA	TRBV2	TRBJ2-1	NA	TGTGCCAGCAGGCCTAAGGAGCAGTTCTTC	CASRPKEQFF
NA	TRBV4-1	TRBJ1-1	NA	TGCGCCAGCAGCCAACCCACAGGGCACACTGAAGCTTTCTTT	CASSQPTGHTEAFF
few	TRBV6-5	TRBJ1-1	NA	TGTGCCAGCACCTCCCCGTGGACTGAAGCTTTCTTT	CASTSPWTEAFF
few	TRBV19	TRBJ2-7	TRBD1	TGTGCCAGTAGTATGGGACAGAGCTCCTACGAGCAGTACTTC	CASSMGQSSYEQYF
NA	TRBV4-3	TRBJ1-5	TRBD1	TGCGCCAGCAGCCAAAGTTTAGGGGCAGGGGGGCCCCAGCATTTT	CASSQSLGAGGPQHF
NA	TRBV6-5	TRBJ2-7	TRBD1	TGTGCCAGCAGTTACGGGACAGGGGGCGCCTACGAGCAGTACTTC	CASSYGTGGAYEQYF
NA	TRBV6-6	TRBJ2-1	NA	TGTGCCAGCAGTTACTCGACGGAAGGGCATGAGCAGTTCTTC	CASSYSTEGHEQFF
NA	TRBV5-4	TRBJ2-7	TRBD2	TGTGCCAGCAGCTTGTCGGGGGGACTAGCGGGCTACGAGCAGTACTTC	CASSLSGGLAGYEQYF
few	TRBV6-1	TRBJ2-7	NA	TGTGCCAGCAGTTTCGGGCAGACCTACTACGAGCAGTACTTC	CASSFGQTYYEQYF
NA	TRBV7-9	TRBJ1-4	TRBD1	TGTGCCAGCAGCTTATCCTGGGGACAGGACATAGGAAAACTGTTTTTT	CASSLSWGQDIGKLFF
NA	TRBV5-1	TRBJ1-1	NA	TGCGCCAGCAGCTTGGCCAAAGTAAGGGGAGGTGAAGCTTTCTTT	CASSLAKVRGGEAFF
NA	TRBV28	TRBJ2-7	NA	TGTGCCAGCAGGCTAAGGGGGGAACTAGGAGATTCCTACGAGCAGTACTTC	CASRLRGELGDSYEQYF
NA	TRBV6-5	TRBJ2-2	TRBD1	TGTGCCAGCAGTTACGGACAGGGAATCGGGGAGCTGTTTTTT	CASSYGQGIGELFF
NA	TRBV19	TRBJ2-7	NA	TGTGCCAGTAGTATACGCCACTTGGCAGAGTTCTCCTACGAGCAGTACTTC	CASSIRHLAEFSYEQYF
medium-sized	TRBV27	TRBJ2-7	TRBD1	TGTGCCAGCTCGGGGCTTCAGGGGGCTCTTTACGAGCAGTACTTC	CASSGLQGALYEQYF
NA	TRBV28	TRBJ2-3	TRBD2	TGTGCCAGCACCGAAACTAGCGGGGGGCCAGATACGCAGTATTTT	CASTETSGGPDTQYF
few	TRBV11-2	TRBJ2-1	TRBD2	TGTGCCAGCAGCTTTTGGATGGGACTAGCGGACTACAATGAGCAGTTCTTC	CASSFWMGLADYNEQFF
NA	TRBV6-1	TRBJ2-7	NA	TGTGCCAGCCTAGGGACATCAACCTACGAGCAGTACTTC	CASLGTSTYEQYF
NA	TRBV29-1	TRBJ2-1	NA	TGCAGCGTTGGGGGGGCACCAAACAATGAGCAGTTCTTC	CSVGGAPNNEQFF